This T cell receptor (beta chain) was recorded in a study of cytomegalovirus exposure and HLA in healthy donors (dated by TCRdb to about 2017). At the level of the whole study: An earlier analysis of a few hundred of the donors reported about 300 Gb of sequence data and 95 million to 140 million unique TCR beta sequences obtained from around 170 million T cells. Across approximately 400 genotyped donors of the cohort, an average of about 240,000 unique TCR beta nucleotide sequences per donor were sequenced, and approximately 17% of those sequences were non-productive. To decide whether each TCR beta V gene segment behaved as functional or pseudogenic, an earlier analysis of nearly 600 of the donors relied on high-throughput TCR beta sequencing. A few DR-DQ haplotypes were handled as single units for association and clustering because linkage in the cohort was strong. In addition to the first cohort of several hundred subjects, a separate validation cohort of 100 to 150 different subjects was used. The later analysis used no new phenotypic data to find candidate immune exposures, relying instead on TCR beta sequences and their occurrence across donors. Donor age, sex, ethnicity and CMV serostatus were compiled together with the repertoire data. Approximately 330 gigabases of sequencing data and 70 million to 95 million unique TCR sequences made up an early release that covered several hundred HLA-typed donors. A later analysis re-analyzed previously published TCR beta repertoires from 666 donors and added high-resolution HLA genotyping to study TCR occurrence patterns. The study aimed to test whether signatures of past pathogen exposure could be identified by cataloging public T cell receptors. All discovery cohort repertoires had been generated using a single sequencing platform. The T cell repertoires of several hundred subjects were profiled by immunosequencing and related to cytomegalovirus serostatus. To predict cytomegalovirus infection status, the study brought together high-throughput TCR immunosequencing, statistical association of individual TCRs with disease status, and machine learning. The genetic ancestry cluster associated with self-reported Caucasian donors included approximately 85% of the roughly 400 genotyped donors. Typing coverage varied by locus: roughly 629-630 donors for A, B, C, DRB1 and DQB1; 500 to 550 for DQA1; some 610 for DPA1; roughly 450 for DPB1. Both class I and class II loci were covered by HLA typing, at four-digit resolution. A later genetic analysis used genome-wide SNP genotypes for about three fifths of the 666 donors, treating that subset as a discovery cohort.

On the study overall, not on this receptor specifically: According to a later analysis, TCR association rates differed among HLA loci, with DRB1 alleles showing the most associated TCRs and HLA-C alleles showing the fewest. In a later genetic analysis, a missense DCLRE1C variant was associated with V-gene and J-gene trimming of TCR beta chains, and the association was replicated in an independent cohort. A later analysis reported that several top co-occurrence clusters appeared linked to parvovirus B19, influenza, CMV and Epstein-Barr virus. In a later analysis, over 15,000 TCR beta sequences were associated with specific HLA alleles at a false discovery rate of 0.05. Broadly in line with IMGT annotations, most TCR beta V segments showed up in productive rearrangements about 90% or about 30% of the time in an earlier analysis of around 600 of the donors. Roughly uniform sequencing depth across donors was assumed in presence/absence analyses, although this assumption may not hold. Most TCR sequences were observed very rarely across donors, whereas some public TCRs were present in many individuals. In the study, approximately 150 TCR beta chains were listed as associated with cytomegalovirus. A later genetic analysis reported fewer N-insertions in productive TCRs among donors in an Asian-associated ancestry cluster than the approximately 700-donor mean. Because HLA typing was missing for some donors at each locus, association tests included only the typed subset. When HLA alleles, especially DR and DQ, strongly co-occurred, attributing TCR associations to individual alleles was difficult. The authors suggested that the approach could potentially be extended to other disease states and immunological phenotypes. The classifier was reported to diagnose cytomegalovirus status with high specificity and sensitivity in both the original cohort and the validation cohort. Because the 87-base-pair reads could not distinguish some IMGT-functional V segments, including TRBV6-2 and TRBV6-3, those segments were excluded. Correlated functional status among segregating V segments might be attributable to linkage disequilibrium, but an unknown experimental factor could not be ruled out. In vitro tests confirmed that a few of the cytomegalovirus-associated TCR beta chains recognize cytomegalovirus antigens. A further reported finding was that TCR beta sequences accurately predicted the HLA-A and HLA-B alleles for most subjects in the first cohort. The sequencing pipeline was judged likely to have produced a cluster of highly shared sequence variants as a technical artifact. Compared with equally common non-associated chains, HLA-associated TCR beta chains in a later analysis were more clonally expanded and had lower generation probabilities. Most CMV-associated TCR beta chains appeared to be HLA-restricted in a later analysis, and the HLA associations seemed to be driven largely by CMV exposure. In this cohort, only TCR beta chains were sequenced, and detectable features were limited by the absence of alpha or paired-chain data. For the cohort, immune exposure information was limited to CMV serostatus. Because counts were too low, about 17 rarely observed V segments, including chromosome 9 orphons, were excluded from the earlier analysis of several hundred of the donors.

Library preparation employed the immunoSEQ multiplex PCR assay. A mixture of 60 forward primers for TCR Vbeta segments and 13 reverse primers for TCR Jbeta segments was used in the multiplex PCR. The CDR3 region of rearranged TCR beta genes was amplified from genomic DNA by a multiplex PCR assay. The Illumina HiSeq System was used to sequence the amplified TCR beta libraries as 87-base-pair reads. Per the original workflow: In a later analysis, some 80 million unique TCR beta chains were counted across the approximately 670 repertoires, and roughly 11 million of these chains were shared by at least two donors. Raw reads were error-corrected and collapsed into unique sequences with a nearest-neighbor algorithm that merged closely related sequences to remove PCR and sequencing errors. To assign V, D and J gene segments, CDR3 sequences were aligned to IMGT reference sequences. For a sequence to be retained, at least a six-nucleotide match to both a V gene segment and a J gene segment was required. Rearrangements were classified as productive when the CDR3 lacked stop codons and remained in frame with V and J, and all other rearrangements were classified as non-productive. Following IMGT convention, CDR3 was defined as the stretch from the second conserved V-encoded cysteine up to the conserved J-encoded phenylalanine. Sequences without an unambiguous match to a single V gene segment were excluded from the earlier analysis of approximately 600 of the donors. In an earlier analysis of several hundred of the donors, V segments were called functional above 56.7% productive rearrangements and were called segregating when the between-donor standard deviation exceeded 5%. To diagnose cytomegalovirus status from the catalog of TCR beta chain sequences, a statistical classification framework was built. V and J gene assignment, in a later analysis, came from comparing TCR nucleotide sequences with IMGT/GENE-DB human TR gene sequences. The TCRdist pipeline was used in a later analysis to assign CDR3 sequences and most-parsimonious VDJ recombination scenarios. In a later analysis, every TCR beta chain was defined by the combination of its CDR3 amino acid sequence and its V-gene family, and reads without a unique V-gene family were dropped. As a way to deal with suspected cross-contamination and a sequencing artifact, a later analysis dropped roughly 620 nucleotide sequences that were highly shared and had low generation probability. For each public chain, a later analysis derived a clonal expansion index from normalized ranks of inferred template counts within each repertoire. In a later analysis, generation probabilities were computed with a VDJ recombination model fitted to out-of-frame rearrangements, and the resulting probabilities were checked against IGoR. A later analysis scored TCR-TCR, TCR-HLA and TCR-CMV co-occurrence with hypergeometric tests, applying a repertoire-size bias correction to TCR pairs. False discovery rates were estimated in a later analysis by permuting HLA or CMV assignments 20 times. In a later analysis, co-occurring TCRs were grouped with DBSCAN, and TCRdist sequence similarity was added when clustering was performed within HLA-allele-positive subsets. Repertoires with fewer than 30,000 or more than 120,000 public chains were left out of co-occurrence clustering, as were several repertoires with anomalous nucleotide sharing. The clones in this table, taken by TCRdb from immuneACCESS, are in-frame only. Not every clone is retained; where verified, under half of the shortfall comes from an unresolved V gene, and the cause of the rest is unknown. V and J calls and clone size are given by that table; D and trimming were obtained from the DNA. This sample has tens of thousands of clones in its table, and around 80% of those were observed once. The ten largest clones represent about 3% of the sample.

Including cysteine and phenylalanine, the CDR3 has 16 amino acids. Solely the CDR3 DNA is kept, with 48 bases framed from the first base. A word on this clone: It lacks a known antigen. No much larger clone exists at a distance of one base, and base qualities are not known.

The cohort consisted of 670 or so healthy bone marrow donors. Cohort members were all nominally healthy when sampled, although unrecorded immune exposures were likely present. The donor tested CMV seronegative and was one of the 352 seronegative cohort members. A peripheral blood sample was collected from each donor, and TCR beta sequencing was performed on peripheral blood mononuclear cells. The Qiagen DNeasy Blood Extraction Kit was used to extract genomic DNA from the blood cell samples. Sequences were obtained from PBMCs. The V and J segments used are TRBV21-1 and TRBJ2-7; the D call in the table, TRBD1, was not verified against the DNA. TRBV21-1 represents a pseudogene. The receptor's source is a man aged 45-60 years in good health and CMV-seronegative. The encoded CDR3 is CASSYLKRGGCNEQYF. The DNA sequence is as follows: TGTGCCAGCAGCTACTTAAAGCGAGGGGGCTGCAACGAGCAGTACTTC.